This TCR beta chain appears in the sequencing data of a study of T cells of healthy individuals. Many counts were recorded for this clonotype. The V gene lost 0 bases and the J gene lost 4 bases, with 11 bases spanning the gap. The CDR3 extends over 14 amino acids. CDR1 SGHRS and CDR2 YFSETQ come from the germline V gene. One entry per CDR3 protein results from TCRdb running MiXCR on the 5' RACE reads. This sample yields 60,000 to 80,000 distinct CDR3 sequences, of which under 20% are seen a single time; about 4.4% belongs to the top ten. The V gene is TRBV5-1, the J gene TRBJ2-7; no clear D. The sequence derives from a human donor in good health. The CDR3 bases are TGCGCCAGCAGCTTGGCTGGCGACCAATACGAGCAGTACTTC. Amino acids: CASSLAGDQYEQYF. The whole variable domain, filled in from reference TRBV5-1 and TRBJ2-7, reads KAGVTQTPRYLIKTRGQQVTLSCSPISGHRSVSWYQQTPGQGLQFLFEYFSETQRNKGNFPGRFSGRQFSNSRSEMNVSTLELGDSALYLCASSLAGDQYEQYFGPGTRLTVT.